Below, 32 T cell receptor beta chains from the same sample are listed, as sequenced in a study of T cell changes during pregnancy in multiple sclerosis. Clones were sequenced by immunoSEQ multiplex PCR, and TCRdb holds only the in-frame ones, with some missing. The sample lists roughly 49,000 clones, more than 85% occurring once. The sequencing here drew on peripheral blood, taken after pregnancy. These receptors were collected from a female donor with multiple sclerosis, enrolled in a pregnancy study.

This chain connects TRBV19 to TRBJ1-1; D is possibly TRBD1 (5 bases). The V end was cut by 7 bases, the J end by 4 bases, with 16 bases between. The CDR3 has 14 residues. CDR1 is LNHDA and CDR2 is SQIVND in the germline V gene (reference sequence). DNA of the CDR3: TGTGCCAGTACCGTGGACACGTCGGGCACTGAAGCTTTCTTT. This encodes CASTVDTSGTEAFF. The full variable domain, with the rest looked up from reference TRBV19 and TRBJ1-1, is DGGITQSPKYLFRKEGQNVTLSCEQNLNHDAMYWYRQDPGQGLRLIYYSQIVNDFQKGDIAEGYSVSREKKESFPLTVTSAQKNPTAFYLCASTVDTSGTEAFFGQGTRLTVV.

The CDR3 reads CASSSNRGVGTEAFF. The CDR3 DNA reads as TGTGCCAGCAGTTCGAACAGGGGGGTGGGCACTGAAGCTTTCTTT. The gene calls are TRBV6-1 and TRBJ1-1, with 8 bases aligning to TRBD1. The length of the CDR3 is 15 residues. CDR1 is MNHNS and CDR2 is SASEGT in the germline V gene. The V segment lost 5 bases and the J segment 4 bases; nucleotides outside the gene matches: 9.

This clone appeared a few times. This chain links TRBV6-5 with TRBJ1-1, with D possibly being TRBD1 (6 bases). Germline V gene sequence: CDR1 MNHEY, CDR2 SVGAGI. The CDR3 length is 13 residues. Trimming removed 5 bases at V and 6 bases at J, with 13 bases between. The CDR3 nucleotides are TGTGCCAGCAGTCAACAGGGCACGGCTGAAGCTTTCTTT. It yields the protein CASSQQGTAEAFF.

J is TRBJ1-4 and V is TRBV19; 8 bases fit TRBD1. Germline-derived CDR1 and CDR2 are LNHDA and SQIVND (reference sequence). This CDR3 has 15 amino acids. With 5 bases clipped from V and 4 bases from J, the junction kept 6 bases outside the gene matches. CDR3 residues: CASSSDRGYNEKLFF. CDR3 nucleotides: TGTGCCAGTAGTTCCGACAGGGGCTATAATGAAAAACTGTTTTTT. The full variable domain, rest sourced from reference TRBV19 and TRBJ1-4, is DGGITQSPKYLFRKEGQNVTLSCEQNLNHDAMYWYRQDPGQGLRLIYYSQIVNDFQKGDIAEGYSVSREKKESFPLTVTSAQKNPTAFYLCASSSDRGYNEKLFFGSGTQLSVL.

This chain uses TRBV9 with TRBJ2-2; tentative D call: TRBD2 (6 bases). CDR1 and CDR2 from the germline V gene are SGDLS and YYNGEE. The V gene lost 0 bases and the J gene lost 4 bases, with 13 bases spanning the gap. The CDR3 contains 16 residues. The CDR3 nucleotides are TGTGCCAGCAGCGTAGACGGGGCGCGGGGCACCGGGGAGCTGTTTTTT. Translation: CASSVDGARGTGELFF.

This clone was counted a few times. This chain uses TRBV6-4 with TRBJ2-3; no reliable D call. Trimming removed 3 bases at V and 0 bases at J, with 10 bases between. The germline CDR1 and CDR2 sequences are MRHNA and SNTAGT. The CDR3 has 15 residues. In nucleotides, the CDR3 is TGTGCCAGCAGTGAACACATCCTGAGCACAGATACGCAGTATTTT. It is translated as CASSEHILSTDTQYF.

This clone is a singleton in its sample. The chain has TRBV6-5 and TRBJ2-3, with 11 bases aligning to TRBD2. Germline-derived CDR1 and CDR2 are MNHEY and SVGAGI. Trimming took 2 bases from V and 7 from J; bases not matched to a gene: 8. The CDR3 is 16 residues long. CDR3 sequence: CASSYLSSGGPNTQYF. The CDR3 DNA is TGTGCCAGCAGTTACCTATCTAGCGGGGGGCCTAATACGCAGTATTTT.

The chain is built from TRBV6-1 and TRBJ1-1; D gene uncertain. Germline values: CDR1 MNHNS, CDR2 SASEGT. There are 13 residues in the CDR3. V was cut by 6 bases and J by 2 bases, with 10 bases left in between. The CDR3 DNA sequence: TGTGCCAGCAGATTTGGGCCTAACACTGAAGCTTTCTTT. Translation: CASRFGPNTEAFF.

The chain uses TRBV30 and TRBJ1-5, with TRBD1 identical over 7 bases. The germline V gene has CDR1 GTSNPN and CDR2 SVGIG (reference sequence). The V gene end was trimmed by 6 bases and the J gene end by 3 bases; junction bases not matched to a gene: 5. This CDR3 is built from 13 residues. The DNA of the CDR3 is TGTGCCTGTTCGACAGGGAACAATCAGCCCCAGCATTTT. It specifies CACSTGNNQPQHF.

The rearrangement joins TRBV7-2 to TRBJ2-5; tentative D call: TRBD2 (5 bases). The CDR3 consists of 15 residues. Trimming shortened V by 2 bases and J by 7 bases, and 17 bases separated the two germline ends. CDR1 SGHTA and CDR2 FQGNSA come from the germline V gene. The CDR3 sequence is CASSLPASRVGTQYF. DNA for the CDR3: TGTGCCAGCAGCTTACCGGCCTCGCGGGTAGGGACCCAGTACTTC. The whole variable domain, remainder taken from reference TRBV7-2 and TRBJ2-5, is GAGVSQSPSNKVTEKGKDVELRCDPISGHTALYWYRQSLGQGLEFLIYFQGNSAPDKSGLPSDRFSAERTGGSVSTLTIQRTQQEDSAVYLCASSLPASRVGTQYFGPGTRLLVL.

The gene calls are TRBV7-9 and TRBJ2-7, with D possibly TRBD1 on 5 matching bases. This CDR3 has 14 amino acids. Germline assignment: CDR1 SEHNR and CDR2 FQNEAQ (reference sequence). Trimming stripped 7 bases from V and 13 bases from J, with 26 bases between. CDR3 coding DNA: TGTGCCAGCACCCTTTCTGGGGCCAGTACGAGCGTCTACTTC. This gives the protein CASTLSGASTSVYF.

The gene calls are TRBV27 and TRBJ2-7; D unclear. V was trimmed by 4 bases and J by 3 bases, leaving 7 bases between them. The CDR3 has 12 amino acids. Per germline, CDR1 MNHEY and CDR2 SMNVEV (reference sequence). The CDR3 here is CASSSSLYEQYF. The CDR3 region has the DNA TGTGCCAGCAGTTCCAGTCTCTACGAGCAGTACTTC.

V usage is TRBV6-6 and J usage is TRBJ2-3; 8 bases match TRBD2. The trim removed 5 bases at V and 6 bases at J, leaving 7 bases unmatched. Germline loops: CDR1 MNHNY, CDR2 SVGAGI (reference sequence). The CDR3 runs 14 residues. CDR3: CASSDSGGVDTQYF. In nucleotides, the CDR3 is TGTGCCAGCAGTGACAGCGGGGGAGTCGATACGCAGTATTTT.

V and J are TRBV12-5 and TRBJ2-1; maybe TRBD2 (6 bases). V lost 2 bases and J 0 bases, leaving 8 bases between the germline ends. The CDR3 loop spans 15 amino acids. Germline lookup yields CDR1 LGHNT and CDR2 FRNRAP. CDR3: CASGLSGGSYNEQFF. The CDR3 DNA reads TGTGCTAGTGGTTTGTCCGGGGGCTCCTACAATGAGCAGTTCTTC.

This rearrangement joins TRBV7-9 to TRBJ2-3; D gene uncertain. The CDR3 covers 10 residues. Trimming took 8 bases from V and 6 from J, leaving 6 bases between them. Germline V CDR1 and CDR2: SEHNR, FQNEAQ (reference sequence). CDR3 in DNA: TGTGCCAGCCCCGAGGATACGCAGTATTTT. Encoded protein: CASPEDTQYF.

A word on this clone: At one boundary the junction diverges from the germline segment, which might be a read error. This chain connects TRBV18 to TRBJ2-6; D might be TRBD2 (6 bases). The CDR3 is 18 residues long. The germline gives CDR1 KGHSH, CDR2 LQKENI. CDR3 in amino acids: CTSSRETVLGSGANVLTF. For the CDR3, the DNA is TGTACCAGCTCCCGGGAGACAGTTCTTGGCTCTGGGGCCAACGTCCTGACTTTC.

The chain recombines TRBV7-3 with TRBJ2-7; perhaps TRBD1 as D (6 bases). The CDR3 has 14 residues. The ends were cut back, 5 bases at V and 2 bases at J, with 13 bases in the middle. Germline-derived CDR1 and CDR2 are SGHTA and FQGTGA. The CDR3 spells CASSPTGLPYEQYF. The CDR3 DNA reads TGTGCCAGCAGCCCTACAGGGCTCCCCTACGAGCAGTACTTC.

CDR3 residues: CASSPNQPQHF. As DNA, the CDR3 is TGTGCCAGTAGCCCTAATCAGCCCCAGCATTTT. The chain links TRBV19 to TRBJ1-5; D uncertain. From germline, CDR1 is LNHDA and CDR2 SQIVND (reference sequence). The CDR3 has 11 residues. V lost 6 bases to trimming and J lost 4 bases, with 4 bases between them.

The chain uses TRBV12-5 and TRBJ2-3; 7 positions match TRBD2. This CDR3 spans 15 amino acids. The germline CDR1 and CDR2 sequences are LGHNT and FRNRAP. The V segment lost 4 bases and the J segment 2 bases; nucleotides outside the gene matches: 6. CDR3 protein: CASGSPSGYTDTQYF. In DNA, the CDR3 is TGTGCTAGTGGTTCCCCTAGCGGTTACACAGATACGCAGTATTTT.

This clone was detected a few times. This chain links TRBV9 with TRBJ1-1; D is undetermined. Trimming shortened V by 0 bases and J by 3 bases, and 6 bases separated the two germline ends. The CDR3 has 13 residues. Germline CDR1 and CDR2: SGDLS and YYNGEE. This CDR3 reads CASSVGSDTEAFF. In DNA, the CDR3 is TGTGCCAGCAGCGTAGGGAGTGACACTGAAGCTTTCTTT.

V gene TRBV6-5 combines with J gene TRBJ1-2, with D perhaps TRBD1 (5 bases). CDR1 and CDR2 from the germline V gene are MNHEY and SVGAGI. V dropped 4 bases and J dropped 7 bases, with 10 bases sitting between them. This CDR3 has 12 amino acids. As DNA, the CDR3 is TGTGCCAGCAGTTCGGAGGGGAGTGGCTACACCTTC. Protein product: CASSSEGSGYTF.

Written as DNA, the CDR3 is TGTGCCAGCCACTGGGGGACTAGCGGGGGTTACAATGAGCAGTTCTTC. Translating it yields CASHWGTSGGYNEQFF. The chain has TRBV5-6 and TRBJ2-1; TRBD2 matches at 14 bases. Germline lookup yields CDR1 SGHDT and CDR2 YYEEEE. V lost 7 bases and J lost 4; bases outside the gene matches: 7. The CDR3 totals 16 residues.

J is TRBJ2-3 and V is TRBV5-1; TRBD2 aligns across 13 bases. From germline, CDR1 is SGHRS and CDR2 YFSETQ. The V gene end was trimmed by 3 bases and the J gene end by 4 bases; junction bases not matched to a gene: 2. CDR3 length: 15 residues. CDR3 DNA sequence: TGCGCCAGCAGCTGGACTAGCGGGGGCTCAGATACGCAGTATTTT. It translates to CASSWTSGGSDTQYF. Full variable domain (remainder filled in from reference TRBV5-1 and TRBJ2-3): KAGVTQTPRYLIKTRGQQVTLSCSPISGHRSVSWYQQTPGQGLQFLFEYFSETQRNKGNFPGRFSGRQFSNSRSEMNVSTLELGDSALYLCASSWTSGGSDTQYFGPGTRLTVL.

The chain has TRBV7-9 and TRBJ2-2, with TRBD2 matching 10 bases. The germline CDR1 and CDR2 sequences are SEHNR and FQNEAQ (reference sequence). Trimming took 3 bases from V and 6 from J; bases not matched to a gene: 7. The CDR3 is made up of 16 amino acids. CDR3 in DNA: TGTGCCAGCAGCTTCGGAGCGGGGGGGCCTTCCGGGGAGCTGTTTTTT. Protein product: CASSFGAGGPSGELFF.

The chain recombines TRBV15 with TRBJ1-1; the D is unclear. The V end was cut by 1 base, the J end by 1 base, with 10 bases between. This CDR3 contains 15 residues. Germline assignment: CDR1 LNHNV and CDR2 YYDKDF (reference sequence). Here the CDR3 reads CATSRAASGNTEAFF. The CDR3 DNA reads TGTGCCACCAGCAGAGCAGCGTCGGGGAACACTGAAGCTTTCTTT.

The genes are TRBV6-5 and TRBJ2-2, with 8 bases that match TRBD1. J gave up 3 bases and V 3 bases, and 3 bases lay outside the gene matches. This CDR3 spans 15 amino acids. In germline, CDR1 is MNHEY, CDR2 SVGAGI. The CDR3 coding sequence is TGTGCCAGCAGTTATGGGGACAGGCACACCGGGGAGCTGTTTTTT. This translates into CASSYGDRHTGELFF.

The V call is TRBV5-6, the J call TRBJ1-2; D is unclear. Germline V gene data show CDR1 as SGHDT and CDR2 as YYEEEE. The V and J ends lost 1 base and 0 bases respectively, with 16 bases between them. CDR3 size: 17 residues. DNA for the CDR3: TGTGCCAGCAGCTTGAGGAGGTCGTCAGTTTCTAACTATGGCTACACCTTC. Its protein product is CASSLRRSSVSNYGYTF.

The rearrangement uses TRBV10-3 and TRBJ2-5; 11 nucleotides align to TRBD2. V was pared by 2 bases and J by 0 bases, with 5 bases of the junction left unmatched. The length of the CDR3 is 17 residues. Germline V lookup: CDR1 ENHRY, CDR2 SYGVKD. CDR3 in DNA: TGTGCCATCAGTGAGCCTAAACTAGCGGGAGACCAAGAGACCCAGTACTTC. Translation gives CAISEPKLAGDQETQYF.

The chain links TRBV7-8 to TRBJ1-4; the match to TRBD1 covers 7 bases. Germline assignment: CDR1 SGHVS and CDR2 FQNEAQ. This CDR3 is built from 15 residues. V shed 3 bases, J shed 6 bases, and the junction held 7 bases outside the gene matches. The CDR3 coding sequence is TGTGCCAGCAGCTTCGACAGGGTACAGTATGAAAAACTGTTTTTT. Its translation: CASSFDRVQYEKLFF.

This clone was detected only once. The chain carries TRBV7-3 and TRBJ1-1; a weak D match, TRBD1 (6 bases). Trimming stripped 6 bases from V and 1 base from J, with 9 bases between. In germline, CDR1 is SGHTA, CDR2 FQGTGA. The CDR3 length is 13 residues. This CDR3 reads CASSLGQNTEAFF. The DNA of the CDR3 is TGTGCCAGCAGTTTGGGACAGAACACTGAAGCTTTCTTT.

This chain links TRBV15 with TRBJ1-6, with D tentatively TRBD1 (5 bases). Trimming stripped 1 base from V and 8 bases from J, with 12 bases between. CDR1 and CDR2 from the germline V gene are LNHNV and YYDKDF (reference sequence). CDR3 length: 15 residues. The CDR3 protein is CATSRVGAGYSPLHF. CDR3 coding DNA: TGTGCCACCAGCAGAGTTGGGGCGGGGTATTCACCCCTCCACTTT.

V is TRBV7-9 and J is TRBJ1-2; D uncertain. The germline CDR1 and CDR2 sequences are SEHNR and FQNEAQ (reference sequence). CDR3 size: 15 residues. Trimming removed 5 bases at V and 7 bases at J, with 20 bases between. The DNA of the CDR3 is TGTGCCAGCAGCCCCCCGGAACGGACTCTGTCTGGCTACACCTTC. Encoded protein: CASSPPERTLSGYTF.